This T cell receptor beta chain was sequenced during a study of post-analysis software for immune sequencing data. Study summary: The disease courses covered relapsing-remitting, secondary progressive and progressive-relapsing multiple sclerosis. Findings of the study overall: Normalized Chao1 diversity in multiple sclerosis patients fell significantly below that of controls. Strong co-clustering by F measure linked samples that shared a preparation batch. TRBV segments more frequent in patients than in controls numbered roughly five and included TRBV5-6, TRBV5-1 and TRBV20-1.

In germline, CDR1 is DFQATT, CDR2 SNEGSKA (reference sequence). The CDR3 extends over 16 amino acids. The V and J ends lost 3 bases and 4 bases, in that order; junction bases with no gene match: 13. To note about this clonotype: Its target is not known.

Unique-molecular-identifier-tagged TCR beta cDNA libraries were used. MiXCR, applied by TCRdb to the PCR reads, yields one record per CDR3 protein. The sample shows hundreds of thousands of distinct CDR3 sequences, roughly 58% of them seen only once. The chain has TRBV20-1 and TRBJ2-7; 9 nucleotides agree with TRBD1. Sequencing was carried out using blood. The sequence derives from a girl aged 10 to 17 with multiple sclerosis. The CDR3 protein is CSASSPGTGSLYEQYF. The CDR3 coding sequence is TGCAGTGCTAGCTCTCCAGGGACAGGGTCCCTTTACGAGCAGTACTTC.